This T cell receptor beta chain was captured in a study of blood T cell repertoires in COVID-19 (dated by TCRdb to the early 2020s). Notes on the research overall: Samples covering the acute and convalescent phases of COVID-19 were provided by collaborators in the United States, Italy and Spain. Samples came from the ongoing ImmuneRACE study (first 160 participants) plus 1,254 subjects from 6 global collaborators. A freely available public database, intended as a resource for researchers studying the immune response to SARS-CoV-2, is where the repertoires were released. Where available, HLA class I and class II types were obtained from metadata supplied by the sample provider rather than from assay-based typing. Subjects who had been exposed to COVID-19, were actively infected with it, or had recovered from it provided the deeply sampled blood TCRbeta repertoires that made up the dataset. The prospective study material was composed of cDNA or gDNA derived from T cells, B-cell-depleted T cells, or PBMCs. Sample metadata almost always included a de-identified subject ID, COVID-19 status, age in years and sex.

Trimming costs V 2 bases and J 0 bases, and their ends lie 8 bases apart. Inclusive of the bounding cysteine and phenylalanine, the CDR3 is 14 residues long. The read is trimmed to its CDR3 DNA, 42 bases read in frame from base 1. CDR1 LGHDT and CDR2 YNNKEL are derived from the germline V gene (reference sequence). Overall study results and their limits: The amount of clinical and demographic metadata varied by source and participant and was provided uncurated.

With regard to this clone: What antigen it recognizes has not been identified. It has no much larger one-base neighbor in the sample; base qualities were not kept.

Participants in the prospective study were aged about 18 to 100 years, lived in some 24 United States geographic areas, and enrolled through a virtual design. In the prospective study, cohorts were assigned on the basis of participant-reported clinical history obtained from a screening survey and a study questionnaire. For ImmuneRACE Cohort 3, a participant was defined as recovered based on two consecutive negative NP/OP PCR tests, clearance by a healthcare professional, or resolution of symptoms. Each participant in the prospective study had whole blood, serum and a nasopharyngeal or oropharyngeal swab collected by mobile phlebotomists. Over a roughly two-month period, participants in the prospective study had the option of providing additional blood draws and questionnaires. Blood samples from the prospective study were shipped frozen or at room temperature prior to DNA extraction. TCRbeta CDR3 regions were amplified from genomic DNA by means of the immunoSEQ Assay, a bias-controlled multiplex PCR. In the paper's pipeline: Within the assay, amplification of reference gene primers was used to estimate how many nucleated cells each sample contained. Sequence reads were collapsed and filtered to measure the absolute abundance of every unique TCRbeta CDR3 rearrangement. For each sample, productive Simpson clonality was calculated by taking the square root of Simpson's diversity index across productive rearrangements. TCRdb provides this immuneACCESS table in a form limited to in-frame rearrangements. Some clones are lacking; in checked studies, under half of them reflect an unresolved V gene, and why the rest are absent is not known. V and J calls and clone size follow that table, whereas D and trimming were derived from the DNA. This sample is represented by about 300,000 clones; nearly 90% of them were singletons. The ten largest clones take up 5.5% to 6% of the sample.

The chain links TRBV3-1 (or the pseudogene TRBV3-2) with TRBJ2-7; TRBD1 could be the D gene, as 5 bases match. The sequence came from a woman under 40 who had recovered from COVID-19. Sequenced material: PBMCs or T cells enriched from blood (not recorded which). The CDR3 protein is CASSQRGSSYEQYF. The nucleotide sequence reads TGTGCCAGCAGCCAAAGGGGTTCCTCCTACGAGCAGTACTTC.